This T cell receptor beta chain was observed in a study of tissue T cells after allogeneic stem cell transplantation. Profiled with immunoSEQ multiplex PCR; TCRdb holds only in-frame clones, not every one. The table records about 4,400 clones, around 65% of them present only once. Comparators were a few non-transplant cancer patients without known GI disease. Regarding this clone: Its antigen remains unknown.

The CDR3 contains 14 residues. Trimming left V 5 bases short and J 5 bases short, with 13 bases between. Germline V lookup: CDR1 SGHAT, CDR2 FQNNGV. The study's findings and limits: Blood and spleen captured only part of the tissue TCR repertoire. This small cohort was clinically heterogeneous, and sampling depth was a limitation. Anatomically similar tissues had similar TCR repertoires within each patient.

Sequenced material: left colon tissue, taken at autopsy. The chain uses TRBV11-2 and TRBJ2-1; D not certain. This TCR derives from a male donor older than 55 with lung cancer. CDR3 DNA: TGTGCCAGCAGCCCTGCATCCGGGCACAATGAGCAGTTCTTC. Translating it yields CASSPASGHNEQFF.